This TCR beta chain is drawn from a study of cytomegalovirus exposure and HLA in healthy donors. Regarding the study as a whole: Association of a missense DCLRE1C variant with TCR beta V- and J-gene trimming was reported in a later analysis. Prior analysis indicated that the majority of TCR beta V segments exhibited productivity approximately 87% or approximately 30% of the time.

Primers for the PCR totalled 60 Vbeta and 13 Jbeta. The assay was immunoSEQ multiplex PCR, and TCRdb's table has in-frame clones only and misses some. The sample consists of approximately 150,000 clones, 65% to 80% of them appearing once. The CDR3 spans 14 residues. V was clipped by 7 bases and J by 2 bases, with 15 bases between them. This clone was detected a few times. Its antigen is still unknown. Sequenced sample: PBMCs. This chain links TRBV23-1 with TRBJ2-7; TRBD1 is a possible D gene (6 bases). TRBV23-1 is noted as an ORF with a role that remains uncertain. The TCR originated in a woman aged 40 to 50 in good health and CMV-seropositive. The CDR3 reads CASNSLDRAYEQYF. The DNA of the CDR3 is TGCGCCAGCAATAGCTTGGACAGAGCCTACGAGCAGTACTTC.